This TCR beta chain came from a study of technical replicates of blood from a few donors. This clone was counted a single time. Using immunoSEQ multiplex PCR, the repertoire was profiled, and TCRdb retains in-frame clones only, with some absent. The data contain around 85,000 clones, around 94% of them seen just once; the ten biggest clones take up 0.25% to 0.3%. V lost 5 bases, J lost 3 bases, and 13 bases lay in between. Germline CDR1 is MDHEN and CDR2 is SYDVKM. The CDR3 loop spans 14 amino acids. V and J are TRBV28 and TRBJ1-2; a possible D gene is TRBD1 (5 bases). The TCR comes from a human donor in good health. The material sequenced was T cells isolated from PBMCs. CDR3 sequence reads: CASSVPGDYYGYTF. The CDR3 DNA sequence: TGTGCCAGCAGTGTACCCGGGGACTACTATGGCTACACCTTC.